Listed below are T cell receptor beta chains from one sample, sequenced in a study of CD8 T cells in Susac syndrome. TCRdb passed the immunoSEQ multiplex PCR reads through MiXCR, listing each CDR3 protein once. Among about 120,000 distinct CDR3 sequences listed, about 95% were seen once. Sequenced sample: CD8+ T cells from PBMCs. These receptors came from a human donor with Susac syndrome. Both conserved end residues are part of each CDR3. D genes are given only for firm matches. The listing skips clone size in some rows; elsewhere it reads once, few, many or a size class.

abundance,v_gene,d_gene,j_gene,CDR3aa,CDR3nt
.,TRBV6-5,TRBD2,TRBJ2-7,CASSYGSGSGGLPYEQYF,TGTGCCAGCAGTTACGGGTCGGGGAGCGGGGGACTCCCCTACGAGCAGTACTTC
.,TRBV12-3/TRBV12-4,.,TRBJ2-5,CASLNGRGRQETQYF,TGTGCCAGCCTCAATGGGCGGGGACGCCAAGAGACCCAGTACTTC
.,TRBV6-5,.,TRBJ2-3,CASSYRQDQDTQYF,TGTGCCAGCAGTTACCGACAGGACCAGGATACGCAGTATTTT
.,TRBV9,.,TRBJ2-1,CASSPRGGSSYNEQFF,TGTGCCAGCAGCCCCCGAGGCGGAAGCTCCTACAATGAGCAGTTCTTC
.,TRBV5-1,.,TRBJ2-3,CASRTGDTQYF,TGCGCCAGCAGAACGGGAGATACGCAGTATTTT
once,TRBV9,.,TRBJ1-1,CASSVEMVTTTEAFF,TGTGCCAGCAGCGTAGAGATGGTGACAACCACTGAAGCTTTCTTT
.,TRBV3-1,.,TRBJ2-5,CASSQEALAEETQYF,TGTGCCAGCAGCCAAGAAGCACTAGCCGAAGAGACCCAGTACTTC
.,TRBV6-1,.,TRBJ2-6,CASSPAQGWGANVLTF,TGTGCCAGCAGTCCCGCGCAGGGATGGGGGGCCAACGTCCTGACTTTC
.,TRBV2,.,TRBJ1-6,CASSELPGEASPLHF,TGTGCCAGCAGTGAACTGCCAGGGGAGGCTTCACCCCTCCACTTT
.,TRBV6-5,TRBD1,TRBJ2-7,CASSYSVGQAFYEQYF,TGTGCCAGCAGTTACTCGGTGGGACAGGCCTTCTACGAGCAGTACTTC
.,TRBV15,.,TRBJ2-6,CATSRVGSGANVLTF,TGTGCCACCAGCAGAGTAGGCTCTGGGGCCAACGTCCTGACTTTC
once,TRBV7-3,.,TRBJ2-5,CASSLASVETQYF,TGTGCCAGCAGCTTGGCTAGCGTTGAGACCCAGTACTTC
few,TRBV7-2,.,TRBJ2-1,CASSRSGGTEQFF,TGTGCCAGCAGCCGATCCGGGGGCACTGAGCAGTTCTTC
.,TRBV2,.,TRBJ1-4,CASSVGAEKLFF,TGTGCCAGCAGTGTCGGAGCTGAAAAACTGTTTTTT
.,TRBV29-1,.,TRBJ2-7,CSVEAVGSYEQYF,TGCAGCGTTGAAGCGGTAGGCTCCTACGAGCAGTACTTC
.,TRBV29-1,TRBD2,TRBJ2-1,CSVRGTSGGAGNEQFF,TGCAGCGTAAGGGGGACTAGCGGGGGGGCCGGCAATGAGCAGTTCTTC
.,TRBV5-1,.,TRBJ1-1,CASRDGTGNSAFF,TGCGCCAGCAGAGATGGGACCGGGAACTCAGCTTTCTTT
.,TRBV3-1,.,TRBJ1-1,CASSQQGPTDTEAFF,TGTGCCAGCAGCCAACAGGGCCCGACGGACACTGAAGCTTTCTTT
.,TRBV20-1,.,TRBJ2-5,CSARPGQETQYF,TGCAGTGCTAGGCCGGGCCAAGAGACCCAGTACTTC
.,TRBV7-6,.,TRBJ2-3,CASSSSPGTDTQYF,TGTGCCAGCAGCTCCTCCCCGGGCACAGATACGCAGTATTTT
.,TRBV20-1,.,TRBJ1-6,CSARDRTAGRSPLHF,TGCAGTGCTAGAGATAGAACTGCCGGTCGTTCACCCCTCCACTTT
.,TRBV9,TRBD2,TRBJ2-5,CASSAGTSATQETQYF,TGTGCCAGCAGCGCCGGGACTAGCGCCACCCAAGAGACCCAGTACTTC
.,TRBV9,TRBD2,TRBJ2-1,CASSPAGVRDYNEQFF,TGTGCCAGCAGCCCAGCGGGGGTGCGGGATTACAATGAGCAGTTCTTC
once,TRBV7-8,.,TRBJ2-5,CASSSAGYQGTQYF,TGTGCCAGCAGCTCCGCGGGCTATCAAGGGACCCAGTACTTC
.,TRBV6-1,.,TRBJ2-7,CASSEGPKSSYEQYF,TGTGCCAGCAGTGAGGGACCCAAGAGCTCCTACGAGCAGTACTTC
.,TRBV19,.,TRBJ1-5,CASSPDWNDQHF,TGTGCCAGTAGTCCAGACTGGAATGACCAGCATTTT